The sequence of this T cell receptor beta chain was determined in a study of shared clonotypes between healthy human individuals. Study findings and constraints: The study's rarefaction showed incomplete sorted-subset sequencing despite large depth.

The repertoire was sequenced with immunoSEQ multiplex PCR; TCRdb's copy has only in-frame clones and lacks some. This sample has more than 550,000 clones; approximately 90% occur once, and the top ten carry approximately 25%. Points on this clone: Its antigen remains unknown.

As defined, naive CD8 cells were CD45RO-negative and positively selected for CCR7, with terminally differentiated effector memory CD45RA+ cells excluded. Between the trimmed V and J ends, which lost 2 bases and 3 bases, there was a span of 11 bases. CDR1 and CDR2 (germline): MNHEY, SVGAGI. The CDR3 is 15 amino acids. This receptor was identified in a man aged 25 to 40 in good health. The specimen was naive CD8+ T cells sorted from blood. V is TRBV6-5 and J is TRBJ2-1; D possibly matches TRBD1 or TRBD2 (5 bases each). The CDR3 spells CASSYRDGVYNEQFF. In DNA, the CDR3 is TGTGCCAGCAGTTACAGGGACGGAGTCTACAATGAGCAGTTCTTC.